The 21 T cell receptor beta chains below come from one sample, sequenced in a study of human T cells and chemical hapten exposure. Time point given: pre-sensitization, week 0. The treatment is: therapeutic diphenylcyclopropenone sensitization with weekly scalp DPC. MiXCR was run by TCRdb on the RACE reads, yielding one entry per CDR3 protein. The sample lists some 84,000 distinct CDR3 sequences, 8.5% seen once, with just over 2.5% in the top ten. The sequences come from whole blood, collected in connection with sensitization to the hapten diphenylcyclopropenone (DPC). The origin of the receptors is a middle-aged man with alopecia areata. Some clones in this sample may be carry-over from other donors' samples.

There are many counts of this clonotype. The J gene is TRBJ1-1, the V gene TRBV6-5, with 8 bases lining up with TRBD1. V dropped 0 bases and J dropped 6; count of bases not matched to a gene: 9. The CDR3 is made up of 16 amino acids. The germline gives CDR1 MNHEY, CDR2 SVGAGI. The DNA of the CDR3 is TGTGCCAGCAGTTACTCGACGGCAGGGGGCCTCCCTGAAGCTTTCTTT. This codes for CASSYSTAGGLPEAFF.

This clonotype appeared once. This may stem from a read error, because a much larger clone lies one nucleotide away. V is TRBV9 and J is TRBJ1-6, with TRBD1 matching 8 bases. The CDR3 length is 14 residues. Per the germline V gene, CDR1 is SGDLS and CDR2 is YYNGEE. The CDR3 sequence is CVSSETGAGSPLHF. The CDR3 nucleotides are TGTGTCAGCAGCGAGACAGGGGCTGGTTCACCCCTCCACTTT.

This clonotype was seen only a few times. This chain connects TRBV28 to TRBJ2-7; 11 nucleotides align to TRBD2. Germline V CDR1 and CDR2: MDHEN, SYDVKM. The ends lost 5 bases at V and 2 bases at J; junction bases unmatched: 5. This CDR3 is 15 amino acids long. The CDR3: CASSVTSGKTYEQYF. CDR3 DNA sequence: TGTGCCAGCAGTGTGACTAGCGGGAAGACCTACGAGCAGTACTTC.

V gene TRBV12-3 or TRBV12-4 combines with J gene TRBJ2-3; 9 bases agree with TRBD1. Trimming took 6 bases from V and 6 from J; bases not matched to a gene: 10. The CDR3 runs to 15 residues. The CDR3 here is CASSRGQGSWDTQYF. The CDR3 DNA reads TGTGCCAGCAGCCGGGGACAGGGATCATGGGATACGCAGTATTTT.

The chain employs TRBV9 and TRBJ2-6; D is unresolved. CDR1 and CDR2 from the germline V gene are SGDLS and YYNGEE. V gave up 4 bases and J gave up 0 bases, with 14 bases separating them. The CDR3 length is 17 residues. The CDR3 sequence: CASSPRMFDSGANVLTF. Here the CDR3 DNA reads TGTGCCAGCAGCCCCCGAATGTTCGACTCTGGGGCCAACGTCCTGACTTTC.

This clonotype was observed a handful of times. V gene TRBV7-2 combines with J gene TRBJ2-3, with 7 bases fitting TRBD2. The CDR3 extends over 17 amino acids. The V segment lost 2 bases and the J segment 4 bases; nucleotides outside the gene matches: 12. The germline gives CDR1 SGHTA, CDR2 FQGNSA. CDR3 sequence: CASSLRSRGSTPDTQYF. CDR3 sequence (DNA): TGTGCCAGCAGCTTACGTTCTCGCGGGAGTACCCCAGATACGCAGTATTTT.

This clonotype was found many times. The CDR3 reads CASRTGRLRIRSGNTIYF. CDR3 nucleotides: TGTGCCAGCAGGACCGGACGGCTCCGGATTAGGTCTGGAAACACCATATATTTT. V usage is TRBV2 and J usage is TRBJ1-3; D remains unclear. Germline values: CDR1 SNHLY, CDR2 FYNNEI. Trimming left V 6 bases short and J 1 base short, with 22 bases between. The CDR3 is made up of 18 amino acids.

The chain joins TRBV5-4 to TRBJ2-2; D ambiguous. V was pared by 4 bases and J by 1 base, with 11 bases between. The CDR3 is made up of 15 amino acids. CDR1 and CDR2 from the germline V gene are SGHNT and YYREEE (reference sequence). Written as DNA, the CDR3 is TGTGCCAGCAGCCCTGTCACGGGGAACACCGGGGAGCTGTTTTTT. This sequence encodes CASSPVTGNTGELFF. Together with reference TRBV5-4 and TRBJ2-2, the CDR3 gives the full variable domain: ETGVTQSPTHLIKTRGQQVTLRCSSQSGHNTVSWYQQALGQGPQFIFQYYREEENGRGNFPPRFSGLQFPNYSSELNVNALELDDSALYLCASSPVTGNTGELFFGEGSRLTVL.

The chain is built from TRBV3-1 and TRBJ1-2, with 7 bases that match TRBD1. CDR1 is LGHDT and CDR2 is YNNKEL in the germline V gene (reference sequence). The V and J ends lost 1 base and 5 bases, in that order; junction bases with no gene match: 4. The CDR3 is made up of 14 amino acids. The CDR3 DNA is TGTGCCAGCAGCCAAGTCGACAGGGATTATGGCTACACCTTC. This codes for CASSQVDRDYGYTF.

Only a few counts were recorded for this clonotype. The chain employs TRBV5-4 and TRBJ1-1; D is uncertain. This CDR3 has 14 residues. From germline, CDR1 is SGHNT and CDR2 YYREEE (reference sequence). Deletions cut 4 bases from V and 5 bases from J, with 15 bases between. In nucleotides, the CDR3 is TGTGCCAGCAGCCTGGAGCCTCGGGGAACTGAAGCTTTCTTT. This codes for CASSLEPRGTEAFF.

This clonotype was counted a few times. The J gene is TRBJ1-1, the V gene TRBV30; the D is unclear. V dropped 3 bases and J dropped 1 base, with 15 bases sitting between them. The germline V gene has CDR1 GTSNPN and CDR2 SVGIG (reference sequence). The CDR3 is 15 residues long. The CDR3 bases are TGTGCCTGGAGAGGTCCTTGGTCCGGGAACACTGAAGCTTTCTTT. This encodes CAWRGPWSGNTEAFF.

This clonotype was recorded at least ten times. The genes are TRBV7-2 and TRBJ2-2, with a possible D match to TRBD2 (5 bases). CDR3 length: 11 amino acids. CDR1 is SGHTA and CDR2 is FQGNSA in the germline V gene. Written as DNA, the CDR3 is TGTGCTGGCGGGCTGGGGGGGGAGCTGTTTTTT. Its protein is CAGGLGGELFF.

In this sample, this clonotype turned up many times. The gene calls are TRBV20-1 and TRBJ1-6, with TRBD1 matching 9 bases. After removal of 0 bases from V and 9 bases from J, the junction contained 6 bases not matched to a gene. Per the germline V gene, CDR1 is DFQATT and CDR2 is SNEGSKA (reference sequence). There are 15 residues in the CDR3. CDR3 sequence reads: CSARDPTGGSSPLHF. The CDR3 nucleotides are TGCAGTGCTAGAGATCCCACAGGGGGCTCTTCACCCCTCCACTTT.

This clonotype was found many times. DNA for the CDR3: TGCAGCGTGGAGGGAGTTAACTATGGCTACACCTTC. As protein: CSVEGVNYGYTF. The chain combines TRBV29-1 with TRBJ1-2; D ambiguous. Per the germline V gene, CDR1 is SQVTM and CDR2 is ANQGSEA. The CDR3 runs 12 residues. V dropped 6 bases and J dropped 1 base, with 9 bases sitting between them.

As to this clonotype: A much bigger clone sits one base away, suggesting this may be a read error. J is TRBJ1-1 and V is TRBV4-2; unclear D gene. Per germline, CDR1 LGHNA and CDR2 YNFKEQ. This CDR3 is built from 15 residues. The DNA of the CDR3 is TGTGCCAGCAGCCGAGATTTACTCCGGAACAATGAAGCTTTCTTT. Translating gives CASSRDLLRNNEAFF.

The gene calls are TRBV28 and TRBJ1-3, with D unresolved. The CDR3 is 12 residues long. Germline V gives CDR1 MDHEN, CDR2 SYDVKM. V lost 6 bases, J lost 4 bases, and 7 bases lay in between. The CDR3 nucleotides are TGTGCCAGCAGAGTCCCCGGAAACACCATATATTTT. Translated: CASRVPGNTIYF.

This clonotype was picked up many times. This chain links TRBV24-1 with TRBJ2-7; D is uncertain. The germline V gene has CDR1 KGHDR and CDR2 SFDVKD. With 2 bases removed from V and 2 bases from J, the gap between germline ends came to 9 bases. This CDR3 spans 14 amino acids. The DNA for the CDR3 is TGTGCCACCAGTGATTCAACCAGAGCCTACGAGCAGTACTTC. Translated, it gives CATSDSTRAYEQYF.

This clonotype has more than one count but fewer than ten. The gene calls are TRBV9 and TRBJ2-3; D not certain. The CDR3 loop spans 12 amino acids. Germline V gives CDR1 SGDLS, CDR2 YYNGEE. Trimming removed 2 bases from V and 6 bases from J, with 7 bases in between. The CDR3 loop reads CASSVGEDTQYF. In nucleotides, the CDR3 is TGTGCCAGCAGCGTCGGAGAGGATACGCAGTATTTT.

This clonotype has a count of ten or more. CDR3 in amino acids: CASSLSGAREQYV. CDR3 in DNA: TGTGCCAGCAGTTTAAGCGGGGCCCGCGAGCAGTACGTC. The gene calls are TRBV28 and TRBJ2-7, with 7 bases that match TRBD2. This CDR3 is 13 amino acids long. V lost 2 bases to trimming and J lost 6 bases; unmatched junction nucleotides: 4. From germline, CDR1 is MDHEN and CDR2 SYDVKM.

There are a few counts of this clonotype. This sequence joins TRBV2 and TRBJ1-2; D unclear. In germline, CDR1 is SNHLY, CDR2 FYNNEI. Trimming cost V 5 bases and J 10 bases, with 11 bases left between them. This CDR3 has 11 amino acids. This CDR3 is CASSLTGDYTF. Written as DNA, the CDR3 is TGTGCCAGCAGTCTGACGGGAGACTACACCTTC.

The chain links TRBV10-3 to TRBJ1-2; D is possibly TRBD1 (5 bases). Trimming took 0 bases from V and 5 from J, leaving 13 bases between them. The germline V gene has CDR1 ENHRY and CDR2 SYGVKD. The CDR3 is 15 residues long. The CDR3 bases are TGTGCCATCAGTGAGTCGTCAGGGTTCTTGTATGGCTACACCTTC. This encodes CAISESSGFLYGYTF.